What follows is one TCR beta chain and its context. Sequencing was performed with immunoSEQ multiplex PCR; in TCRdb, only in-frame clones are kept and a portion is missing. Found here are 150,000 or so clones, 80% to 90% of them singletons; the top ten hold about 5%. This sample was included in a study of T cell responses to AZD1222 COVID-19 vaccine. In germline, CDR1 is SQVTM, CDR2 ANQGSEA. The ends lost 2 bases at V and 2 bases at J; junction bases unmatched: 8. CDR3 length: 16 amino acids. The receptor was isolated from an adult in good health. The chain carries TRBV29-1 and TRBJ2-5; 10 bases line up with TRBD1. The sequences come from peripheral blood, collected on day 0 of AZD1222 vaccination. CDR3 sequence reads: CSVEFRGQGFQETQYF. The CDR3 DNA follows: TGCAGCGTTGAATTCCGGGGACAGGGGTTTCAAGAGACCCAGTACTTC. The full variable domain, rest sourced from reference TRBV29-1 and TRBJ2-5, is SAVISQKPSRDICQRGTSLTIQCQVDSQVTMMFWYRQQPGQSLTLIATANQGSEATYESGFVIDKFPISRPNLTFSTLTVSNMSPEDSSIYLCSVEFRGQGFQETQYFGPGTRLLVL.